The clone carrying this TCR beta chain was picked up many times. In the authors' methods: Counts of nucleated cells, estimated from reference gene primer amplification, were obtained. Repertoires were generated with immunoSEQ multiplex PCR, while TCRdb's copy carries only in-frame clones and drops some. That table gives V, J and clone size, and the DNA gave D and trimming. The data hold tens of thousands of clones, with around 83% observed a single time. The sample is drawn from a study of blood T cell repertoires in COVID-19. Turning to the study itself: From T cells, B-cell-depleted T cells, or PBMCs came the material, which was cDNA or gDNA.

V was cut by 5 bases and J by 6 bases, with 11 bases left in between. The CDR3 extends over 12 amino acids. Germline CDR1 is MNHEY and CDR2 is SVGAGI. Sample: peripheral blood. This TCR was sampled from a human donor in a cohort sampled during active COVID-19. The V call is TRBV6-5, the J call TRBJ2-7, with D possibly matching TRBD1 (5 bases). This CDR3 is CASSPGDSEQYF. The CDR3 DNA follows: TGTGCCAGCAGTCCGGGCGACAGCGAGCAGTACTTC.